The 20 T cell receptor beta chains below all came from one sample that was sequenced in a study of T cell clusters in autoimmune cytopenias. Roughly 38,000 genome equivalents of blood DNA were amplified for TRB. TRB rearrangements were amplified by touch-down multiplex PCR with mixed TRB-A/B primers. TCRdb reprocessed the multiplex PCR reads and stores each CDR3 protein as one record, lacking DNA. The sample totals about 500 distinct CDR3 sequences. Source material: peripheral blood. The source of these receptors is a human donor with an autoimmune cytopenia or autoimmune hepatitis (not recorded which).

The chain combines TRBV11-2 with TRBJ2-1; TCRdb picks TRBD2, but there is no DNA to check that call. The germline V gene has CDR1 SGHAT and CDR2 FQNNGV. The CDR3 spans 18 residues. The CDR3 reads CASSQAGGFSSSYNEQFF.

This chain uses TRBV30 with TRBJ2-3; checking the TCRdb D call of TRBD2 is not possible without DNA. The germline CDR1 and CDR2 sequences are GTSNPN and SVGIG (reference sequence). The CDR3 loop spans 16 amino acids. Here the CDR3 reads CACSGTSAPSTDTQYF.

The rearrangement uses TRBV10-2 and TRBJ2-1; as DNA is missing, the TRBD2 call by TCRdb cannot be tested. Germline V gene data show CDR1 as WSHSY and CDR2 as SAAADI. The CDR3 has 16 residues. The CDR3 protein is CASSDGLAGGSNEQFF.

This chain's CDR3 is CASSPRDSISYEQYF. The V and J genes are TRBV6-5 and TRBJ2-7; TCRdb gives TRBD1 as the D gene, but with no DNA this cannot be confirmed. The CDR3 extends over 15 amino acids. Germline V CDR1 and CDR2: MNHEY, SVGAGI.

By frequency, this clonotype registers medium-sized. The V gene is TRBV6-6, the J gene TRBJ2-2; absent DNA, TCRdb's TRBD2 call cannot be checked. The CDR3 contains 17 residues. Germline lookup yields CDR1 MNHNY and CDR2 SVGAGI (reference sequence). The CDR3 loop reads CASSYTLAGRNTGELFF.

V and J are TRBV12-3 or TRBV12-4 and TRBJ2-3; absent DNA, TCRdb's TRBD2 call cannot be checked. This CDR3 is built from 15 residues. The CDR3: CASSFRPANTDTQYF.

This clonotype shows up as hyperexpanded by frequency. This chain links TRBV5-6 with TRBJ2-1. The germline V gene has CDR1 SGHDT and CDR2 YYEEEE. CDR3 size: 12 residues. CDR3 loop: CASSSDYNEQFF.

Frequency places this clonotype as medium-sized. V and J are TRBV10-3 and TRBJ2-5; TCRdb reports TRBD1, a call that lacks DNA to check it against. CDR1 and CDR2 from the germline V gene are ENHRY and SYGVKD. This CDR3 comprises 13 residues. CDR3 sequence reads: CATNDRVQETQYF.

This chain uses TRBV18 with TRBJ2-7; the TCRdb D gene call, TRBD1, has no DNA to confirm it. The CDR3 totals 14 residues. CDR1 is KGHSH and CDR2 is LQKENI in the germline V gene. The CDR3 spells CASSPQGQNYEQYF.

The chain links TRBV20-1 to TRBJ1-2; TCRdb's D call, TRBD1, is unchecked because there is no DNA. CDR3 length equals 13 residues. Germline lookup yields CDR1 DFQATT and CDR2 SNEGSKA (reference sequence). This chain's CDR3 is CSATDRLNYGYTF.

This chain joins TRBV6-5 and TRBJ1-2; no DNA is available, so the TRBD1 call from TCRdb remains unchecked. The V gene's germline CDR1 is MNHEY and CDR2 SVGAGI. The CDR3 consists of 15 residues. The CDR3: CASSRGTGIDYGYTF.

The chain links TRBV11-2 to TRBJ1-2. The V gene's germline CDR1 is SGHAT and CDR2 FQNNGV. This CDR3 comprises 12 residues. The CDR3 here is CASSLGEYGYTF. Full variable domain (missing parts from reference TRBV11-2 and TRBJ1-2): EAGVAQSPRYKIIEKRQSVAFWCNPISGHATLYWYQQILGQGPKLLIQFQNNGVVDDSQLPKDRFSAERLKGVDSTLKIQPAKLEDSAVYLCASSLGEYGYTFGSGTRLTVV.

This chain links TRBV12-3 or TRBV12-4 with TRBJ2-6. This CDR3 is built from 13 residues. The CDR3 spells CASSFPGANVLTF.

CDR3 amino acids: CATSGALAGVNTGELFF. This rearrangement joins TRBV12-3 or TRBV12-4 to TRBJ2-2; with no DNA, the TCRdb D assignment of TRBD2 cannot be verified. The CDR3 loop spans 17 amino acids.

This clonotype shows up as medium-sized by frequency. This chain joins TRBV13 and TRBJ1-2; lacking DNA, the TRBD1 call made by TCRdb goes unchecked. Germline V gene data show CDR1 as PRHDT and CDR2 as FYEKMQ (reference sequence). This CDR3 is 13 amino acids long. CDR3 protein: CASSSGGARGYTF.

The chain joins TRBV27 to TRBJ2-5; no DNA is available, so the TRBD1 call from TCRdb remains unchecked. The CDR3 totals 13 residues. Germline CDR1 is MNHEY and CDR2 is SMNVEV (reference sequence). The CDR3 here is CASKRGGEETQYF.

The chain joins TRBV7-9 to TRBJ2-4; TCRdb's D call of TRBD1 is untestable without DNA. The CDR3 has 15 residues. The germline V gene has CDR1 SEHNR and CDR2 FQNEAQ (reference sequence). CDR3 amino acids: CASSSTGDYKNIQYF.

The chain links TRBV6-5 to TRBJ2-7; the D call from TCRdb, TRBD1, cannot be confirmed without DNA. There are 13 residues in the CDR3. Germline CDR1 reads MNHEY; CDR2 reads SVGAGI. CDR3 sequence reads: CASTPMVGDEQYF.

This clonotype counts as medium-sized (0.01 to 0.1%) by frequency. This rearrangement joins TRBV5-6 to TRBJ2-3; TCRdb designates TRBD1, a call that cannot be tested without DNA. CDR1 is SGHDT and CDR2 is YYEEEE in the germline V gene. CDR3 length: 13 residues. This CDR3 is CASSFPGQGTQYF.

The chain is built from TRBV7-6 and TRBJ2-1. CDR1 and CDR2 from the germline V gene are SGHVS and FNYEAQ. The CDR3 has 17 amino acids. CDR3 sequence: CASSLVFDGDFYNEQFF.